The 29 T cell receptor beta chains below all came from one sample that was sequenced in a study of T cells in Graves' hyperthyroidism and ophthalmopathy. Amplification yielded TCR beta CDR3 regions, with RNA transcripts as the source. TCR CDR3 regions were first amplified by RT-PCR with HTBI primers. One entry per CDR3 protein, called by TCRdb with MiXCR from the multiplex PCR reads. The table includes more than 55,000 distinct CDR3 sequences, around 50% detected once. The sample was blood. The receptors originated from a woman aged 55-70 years with Graves' ophthalmopathy.

This clonotype is termed medium-sized (0.01 to 0.1%). This rearrangement joins TRBV29-1 to TRBJ2-7; TRBD1 is a possible D gene (6 bases). Trimming removed 0 bases at V and 7 bases at J, with 19 bases between. In germline, CDR1 is SQVTM, CDR2 ANQGSEA. The CDR3 sequence is 15 residues long. The CDR3 spells CSVEDALTGLREQYF. In nucleotides, the CDR3 is TGCAGCGTTGAAGATGCCCTCACAGGGTTGAGAGAGCAGTACTTC.

Turning to this clonotype: A read error may produce the germline difference seen at one junction end. CDR3 in DNA: TGTGCCAGCGGTGAGGTTATGCTTAATTCACCCCTCCACTTT. It codes for CASGEVMLNSPLHF. The chain has TRBV6-1 and TRBJ1-6; no firm D call. CDR3 length equals 14 residues. CDR1 is MNHNS and CDR2 is SASEGT in the germline V gene.

The table lists this clonotype with many counts. V and J are TRBV12-3 or TRBV12-4 and TRBJ1-2; no firm D call. The CDR3 extends over 14 amino acids. V was shortened by 3 bases and J by 3 bases, with 11 bases between the two germline ends. The CDR3 nucleotides read TGTGCCAGCAGTTTGAACCGCGGCTACTATGGCTACACCTTC. As protein: CASSLNRGYYGYTF.

This clonotype was counted ten times or more. This sequence joins TRBV7-9 and TRBJ2-7, with D possibly being TRBD1 (6 bases). The CDR3 length is 15 residues. Trimming pared 5 bases from V and 3 bases from J, leaving 17 bases between. Germline-derived CDR1 and CDR2 are SEHNR and FQNEAQ (reference sequence). The CDR3 sequence is CASSPPGHQIYEQYF. The CDR3 nucleotides are TGTGCCAGCAGCCCACCGGGACATCAAATCTACGAGCAGTACTTC. Variable domain in full (rest from reference TRBV7-9 and TRBJ2-7): DTGVSQNPRHKITKRGQNVTFRCDPISEHNRLYWYRQTLGQGPEFLTYFQNEAQLEKSRLLSDRFSAERPKGSFSTLEIQRTEQGDSAMYLCASSPPGHQIYEQYFGPGTRLTVT.

CDR3 nucleotides: TGTGCCAGCACCGGGACAGACTACGAGCAGTACTTC. The encoded protein is CASTGTDYEQYF. This chain uses TRBV6-1 with TRBJ2-7; 7 bases are shared with TRBD1. Germline V gene lookup returns CDR1 MNHNS and CDR2 SASEGT. With V trimmed by 7 bases and J by 3 bases, 3 bases remained unmatched. This CDR3 has 12 residues.

As for this clonotype: Relative to the germline gene, one junction end is altered; a read error may explain this. The V call is TRBV7-8, the J call TRBJ2-5; 10 nucleotides match TRBD1. CDR3 length: 16 amino acids. Looked up from germline, CDR1 is SGHVS and CDR2 is FQNEAQ. CDR3 protein: CANSRTRTGGWETHYF. Here the CDR3 DNA reads TGTGCCAACAGCAGAACCCGGACAGGGGGATGGGAGACCCACTACTTC.

The V and J genes are TRBV15 and TRBJ1-2, with D unresolved. CDR3 length: 15 residues. Trimming stripped 0 bases from V and 7 bases from J, with 15 bases between. Germline V lookup: CDR1 LNHNV, CDR2 YYDKDF (reference sequence). CDR3 loop: CATSRDRSQAGGYTF. CDR3 DNA sequence: TGTGCCACCAGCAGAGATAGGTCGCAGGCAGGTGGCTACACCTTC.

The sample holds many counts of this clonotype. The chain is built from TRBV20-1 and TRBJ2-7, with TRBD1 matching 7 bases. The germline CDR1 and CDR2 sequences are DFQATT and SNEGSKA (reference sequence). CDR3 size: 15 residues. The V segment lost 1 base and the J segment 6 bases; nucleotides outside the gene matches: 12. The DNA for the CDR3 is TGCAGTGCTAGAGCCTCGGCAGGGGGATTTGGCGAGCAGTACTTC. Translating gives CSARASAGGFGEQYF.

The chain recombines TRBV2 with TRBJ1-2, with TRBD1 identical over 11 bases. Germline CDR1 SNHLY, CDR2 FYNNEI. Germline trimming cut 5 bases from V and 0 bases from J; bases unmatched to any gene: 5. This CDR3 region has 16 residues. In DNA form, the CDR3 reads TGTGCCAGCAGTAGGACAGGGGGCTTTACTAACTATGGCTACACCTTC. The encoded protein is CASSRTGGFTNYGYTF.

V and J are TRBV7-9 and TRBJ1-3; 7 bases fit TRBD1. The CDR3 consists of 18 residues. In germline, CDR1 is SEHNR, CDR2 FQNEAQ (reference sequence). V shed 4 bases, J shed 0 bases, and the junction held 12 bases outside the gene matches. The CDR3 loop is CASSYPGQTPFSGNTIYF. The CDR3 DNA reads as TGTGCCAGCAGCTACCCGGGACAGACGCCCTTCTCTGGAAACACCATATATTTT. The whole variable domain, remainder taken from reference TRBV7-9 and TRBJ1-3, is DTGVSQNPRHKITKRGQNVTFRCDPISEHNRLYWYRQTLGQGPEFLTYFQNEAQLEKSRLLSDRFSAERPKGSFSTLEIQRTEQGDSAMYLCASSYPGQTPFSGNTIYFGEGSWLTVV.

This clonotype was seen at least ten times. At one of its ends the junction is not consistent with the germline gene, which may arise from a read error. V is TRBV6-2 or TRBV6-3 and J is TRBJ2-5; 7 positions match TRBD1. The CDR3 runs 14 residues. CDR1 and CDR2 (germline): MNHEY, SVGEGT. CDR3 region: CASSPGTEQETRYF. As DNA, the CDR3 is TGTGCCAGCAGCCCTGGGACAGAACAAGAGACCCGGTACTTC.

This clonotype was counted ten times or more. The chain uses TRBV7-2 and TRBJ1-4; 7 bases agree with TRBD1. In germline, CDR1 is SGHTA, CDR2 FQGNSA. CDR3 length equals 14 residues. V shed 0 bases and J 8 bases; nucleotides not matched to a gene: 3. For the CDR3, the DNA is TGTGCCAGCAGCTTAGCGCCAGGGGGGGAAAAACTGTTTTTT. Protein sequence: CASSLAPGGEKLFF. Based on the CDR3 plus reference TRBV7-2 and TRBJ1-4, the full variable domain is GAGVSQSPSNKVTEKGKDVELRCDPISGHTALYWYRQSLGQGLEFLIYFQGNSAPDKSGLPSDRFSAERTGGSVSTLTIQRTQQEDSAVYLCASSLAPGGEKLFFGSGTQLSVL.

This chain connects TRBV24-1 to TRBJ1-3; D is ambiguous. The CDR3 totals 15 residues. Trimming pared 5 bases from V and 0 bases from J, leaving 10 bases between. The germline CDR1 and CDR2 sequences are KGHDR and SFDVKD. As DNA, the CDR3 is TGTGCCACCAGTGCGGCAGGAGGCTCTGGAAACACCATATATTTT. This encodes CATSAAGGSGNTIYF.

The gene calls are TRBV20-1 and TRBJ1-1, with D possibly matching TRBD1 (5 bases). The CDR3 has 15 amino acids. Germline CDR1 reads DFQATT; CDR2 reads SNEGSKA (reference sequence). Trimming took 0 bases from V and 4 from J, leaving 15 bases between them. The CDR3 nucleotides are TGCAGTGCTAGAGATCTGACAGCCGGGACCACTGAAGCTTTCTTT. This gives the protein CSARDLTAGTTEAFF.

The chain has TRBV29-1 and TRBJ1-2; possibly TRBD1 for D (6 bases). This CDR3 is built from 12 residues. Trimming removed 4 bases at V and 4 bases at J, with 10 bases between. Germline CDR1 is SQVTM and CDR2 is ANQGSEA. In DNA form, the CDR3 reads TGCAGCGTTGTAGACAGGCGCTATGGCTACACCTTC. Its translation is CSVVDRRYGYTF. Looking up the rest from reference TRBV29-1 and TRBJ1-2 gives the full variable domain: SAVISQKPSRDICQRGTSLTIQCQVDSQVTMMFWYRQQPGQSLTLIATANQGSEATYESGFVIDKFPISRPNLTFSTLTVSNMSPEDSSIYLCSVVDRRYGYTFGSGTRLTVV.

The table lists this clonotype with many counts. J is TRBJ1-1 and V is TRBV28; the D gene is possibly TRBD1 (6 bases). Germline-derived CDR1 and CDR2 are MDHEN and SYDVKM. This CDR3 is built from 15 residues. V was clipped by 5 bases and J by 0 bases, with 13 bases between them. CDR3 sequence: CASSRGEELNTEAFF. As DNA, the CDR3 is TGTGCCAGCAGTAGGGGGGAGGAATTGAACACTGAAGCTTTCTTT.

This clonotype was seen repeatedly, ten times or more. The chain links TRBV9 to TRBJ2-7; D possibly matches TRBD1 or TRBD2 (5 bases each). Per germline, CDR1 SGDLS and CDR2 YYNGEE. The CDR3 extends over 15 amino acids. Trimming pared 3 bases from V and 8 bases from J, leaving 21 bases between. The CDR3 is CASSGESGTSNKQYF. DNA for the CDR3: TGTGCCAGCAGCGGGGAATCCGGGACGTCTAACAAGCAGTACTTC.

This clonotype was recorded at least ten times. This chain uses TRBV20-1 with TRBJ1-1; D possibly corresponds to TRBD1 (5 bases). CDR3 length: 14 amino acids. V shed 5 bases and J shed 0 bases, with 13 bases lying between them. Looked up from germline, CDR1 is DFQATT and CDR2 is SNEGSKA (reference sequence). The CDR3 region is CSAGRWGMNTEAFF. The CDR3, as DNA: TGCAGTGCTGGAAGGTGGGGGATGAACACTGAAGCTTTCTTT.

J is TRBJ1-1 and V is TRBV29-1; unclear D gene. CDR1 and CDR2 (germline): SQVTM, ANQGSEA. The V end was cut by 7 bases, the J end by 4 bases, with 13 bases between. The CDR3 sequence is 12 residues long. The CDR3 is CSGSLEFTEAFF. The DNA for the CDR3 is TGCAGCGGTTCCCTTGAATTCACTGAAGCTTTCTTT.

The V call is TRBV10-1, the J call TRBJ2-7, with 15 bases matching TRBD2. The V and J ends lost 5 bases and 4 bases, in that order; junction bases with no gene match: 3. CDR3 length: 15 residues. Germline V gene data show CDR1 as WNHNN and CDR2 as SYGVQD (reference sequence). In DNA form, the CDR3 reads TGCGCCAGCAGTCCGGGACTAGCGGGGGGTTACGAGCAGTACTTC. This translates into CASSPGLAGGYEQYF.

The chain links TRBV19 to TRBJ2-7, with TRBD1 as a possible D gene (5 bases). CDR3 length: 13 amino acids. V was trimmed by 6 bases and J by 4 bases, leaving 13 bases between them. Germline assignment: CDR1 LNHDA and CDR2 SQIVND (reference sequence). CDR3 bases: TGTGCCAGTAGGCTGACAGTTCAGTACGAGCAGTACTTC. Translated, it gives CASRLTVQYEQYF.

The chain links TRBV12-3 or TRBV12-4 to TRBJ2-7; 10 nucleotides align to TRBD1. The V and J ends lost 3 bases and 3 bases, in that order; junction bases with no gene match: 11. The CDR3 extends over 17 amino acids. CDR3 amino acids: CASSLHTGTGADYEQYF. The CDR3 DNA reads TGTGCCAGCAGTTTGCACACCGGGACAGGGGCAGACTACGAGCAGTACTTC.

The sample holds one count of this clonotype. V is TRBV10-3 and J is TRBJ1-2, with 9 bases that match TRBD1. CDR1 and CDR2 from the germline V gene are ENHRY and SYGVKD. This CDR3 has 17 amino acids. Trimming removed 10 bases from V and 2 bases from J; junction bases left unmatched: 17. The CDR3 loop is CATTDRGNTGFNYGYTF. The CDR3 coding sequence is TGTGCCACCACTGACAGGGGGAATACAGGGTTCAACTATGGCTACACCTTC.

This sequence joins TRBV4-2 and TRBJ2-3, with TRBD2 matching over 10 bases. CDR3 length: 18 residues. Germline lookup yields CDR1 LGHNA and CDR2 YNFKEQ. The J segment lost 6 bases and the V segment lost 4 bases, leaving 16 bases of the junction unmatched. Written as DNA, the CDR3 is TGTGCCAGCAGCCGGATAGCGGGGGGTTTGAGATCGGTGGATACGCAGTATTTT. This sequence encodes CASSRIAGGLRSVDTQYF.

This clonotype appeared many times. The chain couples TRBV28 to TRBJ1-5, with 9 bases aligning to TRBD1. Unmatched junction bases numbered 10, after V lost 8 bases and J lost 2 bases. This CDR3 spans 16 amino acids. The V gene's germline CDR1 is MDHEN and CDR2 SYDVKM. CDR3 in amino acids: CASRGRDREGNQPQHF. The CDR3 bases are TGTGCCAGCCGAGGCCGGGACAGGGAAGGCAATCAGCCCCAGCATTTT.

The rearrangement joins TRBV19 to TRBJ2-5; unclear D gene. V was shortened by 0 bases and J by 6 bases, with 8 bases between the two germline ends. Germline assignment: CDR1 LNHDA and CDR2 SQIVND (reference sequence). There are 13 residues in the CDR3. The CDR3 reads CASSIDGSQTQYF. The CDR3 DNA follows: TGTGCCAGTAGTATAGATGGCTCGCAGACCCAGTACTTC.

This clonotype was counted many times. The chain has TRBV7-2 and TRBJ2-5; no definite D call. The V end was cut by 6 bases, the J end by 3 bases, with 17 bases between. Per germline, CDR1 SGHTA and CDR2 FQGNSA. This CDR3 has 15 residues. CDR3 nucleotide sequence: TGTGCCAGCAGGGGCCTGTACGGAAGTAAAGAGACCCAGTACTTC. Its translation is CASRGLYGSKETQYF.

The chain joins TRBV5-4 to TRBJ2-7; 7 bases fit TRBD1. With V trimmed by 7 bases and J by 0 bases, 7 bases remained unmatched. This CDR3 is 14 amino acids long. Germline assignment: CDR1 SGHNT and CDR2 YYREEE (reference sequence). CDR3 nucleotides: TGTGCCAGCCCCATAAACAGGGGCTCCTACGAGCAGTACTTC. This gives the protein CASPINRGSYEQYF.

The J gene is TRBJ1-1, the V gene TRBV29-1; the match to TRBD1 covers 9 bases. This CDR3 is 13 amino acids long. V was pared by 4 bases and J by 4 bases, with 4 bases of the junction left unmatched. The germline gives CDR1 SQVTM, CDR2 ANQGSEA. CDR3 in amino acids: CSVGGQGTTEAFF. CDR3 nucleotide sequence: TGCAGCGTTGGTGGACAGGGGACCACTGAAGCTTTCTTT.